The next 27 T cell receptor beta chains were all read from a single sample in a study of somatic mutations in cytotoxic T cells in rheumatoid arthritis. Assay: immunoSEQ multiplex PCR; the TCRdb copy retains only in-frame clones and omits some. Seen here are more than 35,000 clones, roughly 80% observed once, and the top ten hold roughly 3.2%. Sequenced sample: CD8+ T cells sorted from blood. The receptors were sampled from a man between 40 and 49 years old in good health.

J is TRBJ2-1 and V is TRBV29-1; D unresolved. The CDR3 runs 13 residues. Germline V lookup: CDR1 SQVTM, CDR2 ANQGSEA. Trimming shortened V by 2 bases and J by 10 bases, and 15 bases separated the two germline ends. CDR3 in amino acids: CSVESPKDLEQFF. CDR3 nucleotides: TGCAGCGTTGAAAGTCCCAAGGACCTAGAGCAGTTCTTC.

The V gene is TRBV5-1, the J gene TRBJ2-1; D ambiguous. CDR1 and CDR2 from the germline V gene are SGHRS and YFSETQ. Between the trimmed V and J ends, which lost 2 bases and 8 bases, there was a span of 17 bases. CDR3 length: 15 residues. The CDR3 region has the DNA TGCGCCAGCAGCTTACAGCAGGCCGACCGCGATGAGCAGTTCTTC. Its translation: CASSLQQADRDEQFF.

The rearrangement uses TRBV20-1 and TRBJ1-2; D ambiguous. The CDR3 contains 9 residues. V was clipped by 4 bases and J by 7 bases, with 4 bases between them. Germline values: CDR1 DFQATT, CDR2 SNEGSKA (reference sequence). The CDR3 here is CSAIIGYTF. CDR3 nucleotide sequence: TGCAGTGCTATTATTGGCTACACCTTC.

This chain uses TRBV29-1 with TRBJ2-1; TRBD1 matches at 12 bases. CDR3 length: 14 amino acids. Germline V gene lookup returns CDR1 SQVTM and CDR2 ANQGSEA. With 3 bases clipped from V and 8 bases from J, the junction kept 5 bases outside the gene matches. CDR3 sequence (DNA): TGCAGCGTTGATGGGACAGGGGGCTTCGATGAGCAGTTCTTC. Translating it yields CSVDGTGGFDEQFF.

V usage is TRBV4-1 and J usage is TRBJ2-7, with 7 bases that match TRBD2. V was clipped by 4 bases and J by 4 bases; unmatched bases: 10. This CDR3 has 15 residues. Germline loops: CDR1 MGHRA, CDR2 YSYEKL. The CDR3 region is CASSPSAGVLYEQYF. DNA of the CDR3: TGCGCCAGCAGCCCCTCGGCGGGAGTGTTATACGAGCAGTACTTC.

The rearrangement links TRBV11-2 to TRBJ2-7, with 8 positions matching TRBD1. V was pared by 1 base and J by 3 bases, with 5 bases of the junction left unmatched. The germline gives CDR1 SGHAT, CDR2 FQNNGV. This CDR3 spans 15 amino acids. CDR3 sequence reads: CASSLGTGQDYEQYF. In DNA, the CDR3 is TGTGCCAGCAGCTTAGGGACAGGGCAAGACTACGAGCAGTACTTC.

The chain links TRBV11-3 to TRBJ2-1; D is unclear. V was trimmed by 5 bases and J by 2 bases, leaving 10 bases between them. The CDR3 spans 14 residues. Per the germline V gene, CDR1 is SGHNT and CDR2 is YENEEA. The DNA for the CDR3 is TGTGCCAGCAGCGGACCCCAGCCCTACAATGAGCAGTTCTTC. Protein product: CASSGPQPYNEQFF.

This chain uses TRBV27 with TRBJ2-1; weak D call: TRBD1 (5 bases). V was cut by 6 bases and J by 5 bases, with 11 bases left in between. The V gene's germline CDR1 is MNHEY and CDR2 SMNVEV (reference sequence). CDR3 size: 13 residues. The CDR3 region is CASSRRGHNEQFF. CDR3 nucleotides: TGTGCCAGCAGCCGAAGGGGTCACAATGAGCAGTTCTTC.

The chain uses TRBV4-2 and TRBJ2-2; TRBD1 matches at 10 bases. The CDR3 runs to 13 residues. V lost 4 bases and J lost 10; bases outside the gene matches: 3. Germline assignment: CDR1 LGHNA and CDR2 YNFKEQ. The CDR3 loop reads CASSLTGGEELFF. The CDR3, as DNA: TGTGCCAGCAGCCTGACAGGGGGCGAGGAGCTGTTTTTT.

The chain uses TRBV28 and TRBJ1-3; D remains unclear. Looked up from germline, CDR1 is MDHEN and CDR2 is SYDVKM. CDR3 length: 11 amino acids. V lost 8 bases and J 0 bases, leaving 2 bases between the germline ends. CDR3 sequence: CASFSGNTIYF. In nucleotides, the CDR3 is TGTGCCAGCTTCTCTGGAAACACCATATATTTT.

The CDR3 DNA is TGTGCCAGCAGTCCCCCGGGCGGGGAGACCCAGTACTTC. Amino acids: CASSPPGGETQYF. The J gene is TRBJ2-5, the V gene TRBV6-5, with D maybe TRBD2 (5 bases). From germline, CDR1 is MNHEY and CDR2 SVGAGI. The CDR3 is 13 amino acids. Between the trimmed V and J ends, which lost 5 bases and 5 bases, there was a span of 12 bases.

The rearrangement links TRBV7-8 to TRBJ1-5; TRBD1 is a possible D gene (5 bases). CDR1 is SGHVS, CDR2 FQNEAQ, per germline. There are 15 residues in the CDR3. V gave up 5 bases and J gave up 2 bases, with 13 bases separating them. This CDR3 is CASSRGRAGNQPQHF. CDR3 DNA sequence: TGTGCCAGCAGCCGAGGCAGGGCGGGCAATCAGCCCCAGCATTTT.

The chain is built from TRBV27 and TRBJ2-1; D might be TRBD2 (6 bases). This CDR3 contains 12 residues. Trimming took off 3 bases at V and 10 bases at J, with 10 bases between the two ends. Germline V gene sequence: CDR1 MNHEY, CDR2 SMNVEV (reference sequence). The chain's CDR3 is CASSFRGWEQFF. In DNA, the CDR3 is TGTGCCAGCAGTTTTCGGGGGTGGGAGCAGTTCTTC.

The chain couples TRBV9 to TRBJ2-2, with TRBD2 matching 12 bases. This CDR3 is built from 15 residues. The germline CDR1 and CDR2 sequences are SGDLS and YYNGEE. V was clipped by 3 bases and J by 3 bases; unmatched bases: 0. This CDR3 is CASSGLAGDTGELFF. DNA of the CDR3: TGTGCCAGCAGCGGACTAGCGGGAGACACCGGGGAGCTGTTTTTT.

This rearrangement joins TRBV27 to TRBJ1-5; 8 bases agree with TRBD1. The CDR3 length is 15 residues. CDR1 and CDR2 from the germline V gene are MNHEY and SMNVEV (reference sequence). The V segment lost 5 bases and the J segment 5 bases; nucleotides outside the gene matches: 8. The CDR3: CASSATGGRHQPQHF. CDR3 DNA sequence: TGTGCCAGCAGTGCCACAGGGGGGCGCCATCAGCCCCAGCATTTT.

This rearrangement joins TRBV5-4 to TRBJ2-7, with TRBD1 identical over 10 bases. The ends lost 5 bases at V and 3 bases at J; junction bases unmatched: 8. Germline V CDR1 and CDR2: SGHNT, YYREEE (reference sequence). There are 15 residues in the CDR3. The CDR3 reads CASSYSWTGGYEQYF. CDR3 DNA sequence: TGTGCCAGCAGTTATTCCTGGACAGGGGGCTACGAGCAGTACTTC.

The chain has TRBV5-1 and TRBJ1-1; D is unresolved. This CDR3 has 12 residues. Trimming shortened V by 6 bases and J by 5 bases, and 11 bases separated the two germline ends. Germline-derived CDR1 and CDR2 are SGHRS and YFSETQ. The CDR3 DNA reads TGCGCCAGCAAGCACTCGGGGACTGAAGCTTTCTTT. Translated: CASKHSGTEAFF.

The chain carries TRBV15 and TRBJ2-2, with 9 bases fitting TRBD2. The CDR3 contains 17 residues. V lost 6 bases and J lost 5; bases outside the gene matches: 13. Germline loops: CDR1 LNHNV, CDR2 YYDKDF (reference sequence). The CDR3 nucleotides are TGTGCCACCAGTCGGTGGGATAGCGGGAGTGATACCGGGGAGCTGTTTTTT. Its protein product is CATSRWDSGSDTGELFF.

The chain carries TRBV27 and TRBJ2-7, with 10 bases lining up with TRBD1. Trimming took 3 bases from V and 6 from J; bases not matched to a gene: 5. The CDR3 consists of 14 residues. In germline, CDR1 is MNHEY, CDR2 SMNVEV (reference sequence). This CDR3 reads CASSFRGQGFEQYF. The CDR3 DNA reads TGTGCCAGCAGTTTTCGGGGACAGGGGTTCGAGCAGTACTTC.

Points on this clone: A junction end diverges from the germline sequence, so it may reflect a read error. The CDR3 region is CASSLGWAAGDFF. Here the CDR3 DNA reads TGTGCCAGCAGCTTAGGTTGGGCGGCGGGAGACTTCTTC. The chain has TRBV7-8 and TRBJ2-7; TRBD2 agrees at 7 bases. Germline V gene data show CDR1 as SGHVS and CDR2 as FQNEAQ. The CDR3 is 13 residues long.

This rearrangement joins TRBV13 to TRBJ2-5; no clear D gene. The CDR3 is 11 residues long. The V end lost 2 bases, the J end lost 2 bases, and 0 bases lay between the germline ends. CDR1 is PRHDT, CDR2 FYEKMQ, per germline (reference sequence). In DNA form, the CDR3 reads TGTGCCAGCAGCTTACAAGAGACCCAGTACTTC. Encoded protein: CASSLQETQYF.

This chain uses TRBV4-3 with TRBJ2-7; D is tentatively TRBD1 or TRBD2 (7 bases each). There are 14 residues in the CDR3. Deletions cut 5 bases from V and 0 bases from J, with 11 bases between. Germline CDR1 LGHNA, CDR2 YSLEER. DNA for the CDR3: TGCGCCAGCAGCTCAGGGGGGGACTCCTACGAGCAGTACTTC. This codes for CASSSGGDSYEQYF.

The CDR3 region has the DNA TGTGCCAGCAGCCCCTTCGGGGGAGGGCCGGGAGAGACCCAGTACTTC. It encodes CASSPFGGGPGETQYF. The chain is built from TRBV9 and TRBJ2-5; 7 positions match TRBD2. From germline, CDR1 is SGDLS and CDR2 YYNGEE. The CDR3 has 16 amino acids. With 4 bases clipped from V and 4 bases from J, the junction kept 13 bases outside the gene matches.

This sequence joins TRBV19 and TRBJ2-7; no firm D call. V gave up 6 bases and J gave up 3 bases, with 6 bases separating them. The CDR3 is made up of 11 amino acids. Germline CDR1 and CDR2: LNHDA and SQIVND (reference sequence). The CDR3 here is CASSGFYEQYF. CDR3 in DNA: TGTGCCAGTAGCGGGTTCTACGAGCAGTACTTC.

The chain recombines TRBV2 with TRBJ2-7, with 9 bases lining up with TRBD2. J lost 0 bases, V lost 3 bases, and 3 bases had no gene match. The germline gives CDR1 SNHLY, CDR2 FYNNEI. The CDR3 totals 15 residues. For the CDR3, the DNA is TGTGCCAGCAGTGAGACTAGCGGCAGCTCCTACGAGCAGTACTTC. Protein: CASSETSGSSYEQYF.

This clone was seen a few times. V and J are TRBV28 and TRBJ1-5, with TRBD1 matching over 7 bases. There are 15 residues in the CDR3. Germline V lookup: CDR1 MDHEN, CDR2 SYDVKM. Unmatched junction bases numbered 7, after V lost 5 bases and J lost 3 bases. The CDR3 DNA is TGTGCCAGCAGTCTGACAGGGAGAGACAATCAGCCCCAGCATTTT. It is translated as CASSLTGRDNQPQHF.

V usage is TRBV30 and J usage is TRBJ1-5; D unclear. This CDR3 spans 14 amino acids. Trimming removed 1 base at V and 0 bases at J, with 7 bases between. Germline V CDR1 and CDR2: GTSNPN, SVGIG (reference sequence). The CDR3 DNA sequence: TGTGCCTGGAGTGGAGGGTTTAGCAATCAGCCCCAGCATTTT. This sequence encodes CAWSGGFSNQPQHF.